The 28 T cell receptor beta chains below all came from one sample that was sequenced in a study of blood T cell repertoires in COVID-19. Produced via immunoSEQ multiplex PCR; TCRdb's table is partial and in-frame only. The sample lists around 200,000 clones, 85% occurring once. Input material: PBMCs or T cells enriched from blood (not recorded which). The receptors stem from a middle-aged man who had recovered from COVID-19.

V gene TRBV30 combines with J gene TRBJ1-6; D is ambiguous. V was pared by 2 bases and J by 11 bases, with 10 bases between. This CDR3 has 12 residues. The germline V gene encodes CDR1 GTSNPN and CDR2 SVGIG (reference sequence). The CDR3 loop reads CAWSPHGAPLHF. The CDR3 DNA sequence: TGTGCCTGGAGTCCCCACGGAGCACCCCTCCACTTT.

The CDR3 DNA reads TGTGCCAGCGCGGGCAATCAGCCCCAGCATTTT. It translates to CASAGNQPQHF. The chain recombines TRBV28 with TRBJ1-5; D remains unclear. V was trimmed by 8 bases and J by 2 bases, leaving 4 bases between them. CDR3 size: 11 residues. Germline V gene data show CDR1 as MDHEN and CDR2 as SYDVKM.

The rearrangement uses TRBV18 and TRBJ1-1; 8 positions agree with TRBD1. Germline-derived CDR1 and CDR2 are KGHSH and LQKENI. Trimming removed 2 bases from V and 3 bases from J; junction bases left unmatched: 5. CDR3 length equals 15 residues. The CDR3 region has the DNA TGTGCCAGCTCACCAAACCGGGACAGGTACACTGAAGCTTTCTTT. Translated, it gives CASSPNRDRYTEAFF.

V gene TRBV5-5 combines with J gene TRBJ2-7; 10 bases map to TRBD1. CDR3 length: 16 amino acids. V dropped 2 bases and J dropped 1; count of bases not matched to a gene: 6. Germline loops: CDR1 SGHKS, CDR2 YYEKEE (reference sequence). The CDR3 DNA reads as TGTGCCAGCAGCTTCCCTGGGACAGGGGTTTCCTACGAGCAGTACTTC. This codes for CASSFPGTGVSYEQYF. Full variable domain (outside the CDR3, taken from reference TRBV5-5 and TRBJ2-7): DAGVTQSPTHLIKTRGQQVTLRCSPISGHKSVSWYQQVLGQGPQFIFQYYEKEERGRGNFPDRFSARQFPNYSSELNVNALLLGDSALYLCASSFPGTGVSYEQYFGPGTRLTVT.

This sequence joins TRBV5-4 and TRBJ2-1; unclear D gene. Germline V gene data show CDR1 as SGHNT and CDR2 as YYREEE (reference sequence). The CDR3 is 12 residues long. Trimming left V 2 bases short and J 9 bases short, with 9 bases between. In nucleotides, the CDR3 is TGTGCCAGCAGCTTTAAAACGGGTGAGCAGTTCTTC. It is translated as CASSFKTGEQFF.

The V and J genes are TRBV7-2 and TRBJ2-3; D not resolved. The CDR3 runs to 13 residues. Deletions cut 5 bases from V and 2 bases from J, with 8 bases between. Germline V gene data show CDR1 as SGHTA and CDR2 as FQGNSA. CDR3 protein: CASSRAVTDTQYF. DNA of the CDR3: TGTGCCAGCAGCCGCGCGGTCACAGATACGCAGTATTTT.

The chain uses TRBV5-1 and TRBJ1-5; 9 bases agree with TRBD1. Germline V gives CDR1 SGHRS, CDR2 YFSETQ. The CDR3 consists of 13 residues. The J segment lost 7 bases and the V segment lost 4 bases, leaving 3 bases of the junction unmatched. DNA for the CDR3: TGCGCCAGCAGCCTGACAGGGGGACAGCCCCAGCATTTT. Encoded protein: CASSLTGGQPQHF.

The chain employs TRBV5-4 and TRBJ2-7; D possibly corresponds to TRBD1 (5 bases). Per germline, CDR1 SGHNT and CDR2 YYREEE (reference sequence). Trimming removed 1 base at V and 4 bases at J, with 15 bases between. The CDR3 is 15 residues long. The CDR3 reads CASSLIGAGKYEQYF. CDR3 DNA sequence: TGTGCCAGCAGCTTGATAGGGGCAGGTAAATACGAGCAGTACTTC.

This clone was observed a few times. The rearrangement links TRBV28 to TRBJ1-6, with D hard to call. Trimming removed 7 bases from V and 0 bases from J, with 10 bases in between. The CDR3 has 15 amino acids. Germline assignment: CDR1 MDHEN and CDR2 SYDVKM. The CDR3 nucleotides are TGTGCCAGCACTTCGGGAAGCTCCTATAATTCACCCCTCCACTTT. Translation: CASTSGSSYNSPLHF.

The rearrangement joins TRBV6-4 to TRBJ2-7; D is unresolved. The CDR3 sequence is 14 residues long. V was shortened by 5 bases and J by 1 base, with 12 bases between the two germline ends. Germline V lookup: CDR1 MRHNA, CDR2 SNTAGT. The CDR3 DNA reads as TGTGCCAGCAGTACAGCCGGTCCTTCCTACGAGCAGTACTTC. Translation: CASSTAGPSYEQYF.

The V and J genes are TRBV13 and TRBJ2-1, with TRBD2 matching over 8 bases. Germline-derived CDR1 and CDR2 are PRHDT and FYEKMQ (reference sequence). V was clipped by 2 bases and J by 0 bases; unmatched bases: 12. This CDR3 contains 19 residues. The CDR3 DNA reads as TGTGCCAGCAGCTTATCCCTCACTAGCGGACCCAGCTCCTACAATGAGCAGTTCTTC. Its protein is CASSLSLTSGPSSYNEQFF.

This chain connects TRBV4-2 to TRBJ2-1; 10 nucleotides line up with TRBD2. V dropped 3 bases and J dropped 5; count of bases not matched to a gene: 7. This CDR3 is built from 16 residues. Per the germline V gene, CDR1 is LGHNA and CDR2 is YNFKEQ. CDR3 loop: CASSQVQREGDNEQFF. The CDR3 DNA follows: TGTGCCAGCAGCCAGGTACAGCGGGAGGGCGACAATGAGCAGTTCTTC.

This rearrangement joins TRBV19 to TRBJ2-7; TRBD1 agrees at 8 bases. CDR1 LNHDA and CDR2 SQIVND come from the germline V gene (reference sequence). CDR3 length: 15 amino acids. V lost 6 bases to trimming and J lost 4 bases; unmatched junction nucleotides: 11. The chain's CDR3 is CASRSSGGAGYEQYF. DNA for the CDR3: TGTGCCAGTAGATCCTCAGGGGGCGCAGGGTACGAGCAGTACTTC.

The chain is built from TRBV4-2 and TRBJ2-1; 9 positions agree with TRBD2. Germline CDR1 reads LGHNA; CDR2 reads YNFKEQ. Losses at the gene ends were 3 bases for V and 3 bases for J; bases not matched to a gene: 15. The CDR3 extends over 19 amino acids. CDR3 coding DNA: TGTGCCAGCAGCCACTCTATGGCGGGAGGGTCGAACCGCTACAATGAGCAGTTCTTC. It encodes CASSHSMAGGSNRYNEQFF.

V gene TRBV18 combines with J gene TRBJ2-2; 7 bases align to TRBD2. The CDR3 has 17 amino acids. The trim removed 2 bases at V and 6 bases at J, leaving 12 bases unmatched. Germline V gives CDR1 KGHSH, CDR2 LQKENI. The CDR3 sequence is CASSPGSGLGLSGELFF. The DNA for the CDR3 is TGTGCCAGCTCACCAGGGAGTGGACTAGGACTATCCGGGGAGCTGTTTTTT. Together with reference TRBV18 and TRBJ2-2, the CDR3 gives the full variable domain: NAGVMQNPRHLVRRRGQEARLRCSPMKGHSHVYWYRQLPEEGLKFMVYLQKENIIDESGMPKERFSAEFPKEGPSILRIQQVVRGDSAAYFCASSPGSGLGLSGELFFGEGSRLTVL.

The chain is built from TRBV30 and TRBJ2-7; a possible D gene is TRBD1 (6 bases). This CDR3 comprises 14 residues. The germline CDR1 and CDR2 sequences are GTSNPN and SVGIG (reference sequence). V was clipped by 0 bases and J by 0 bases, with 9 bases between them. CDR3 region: CAWSVGHGSYEQYF. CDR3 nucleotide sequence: TGTGCCTGGAGTGTGGGACACGGCTCCTACGAGCAGTACTTC.

The CDR3 DNA is TGTGCCAGCAGATACCTAGAGGGAAAAGCTGGGTCCTACAATGAGCAGTTCTTC. Its translation is CASRYLEGKAGSYNEQFF. The chain joins TRBV13 to TRBJ2-1; tentative D call: TRBD2 (5 bases). Germline CDR1 PRHDT, CDR2 FYEKMQ (reference sequence). The ends were cut back, 6 bases at V and 1 base at J, with 22 bases in the middle. The CDR3 runs 18 residues.

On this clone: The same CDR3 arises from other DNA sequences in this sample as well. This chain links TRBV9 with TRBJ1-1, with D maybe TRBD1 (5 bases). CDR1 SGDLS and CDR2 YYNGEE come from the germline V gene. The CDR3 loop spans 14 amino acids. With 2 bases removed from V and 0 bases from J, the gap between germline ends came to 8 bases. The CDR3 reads CASSVDSMNTEAFF. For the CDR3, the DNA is TGTGCCAGCAGCGTTGACAGCATGAACACTGAAGCTTTCTTT. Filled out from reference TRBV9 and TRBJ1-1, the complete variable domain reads DSGVTQTPKHLITATGQRVTLRCSPRSGDLSVYWYQQSLDQGLQFLIQYYNGEERAKGNILERFSAQQFPDLHSELNLSSLELGDSALYFCASSVDSMNTEAFFGQGTRLTVV.

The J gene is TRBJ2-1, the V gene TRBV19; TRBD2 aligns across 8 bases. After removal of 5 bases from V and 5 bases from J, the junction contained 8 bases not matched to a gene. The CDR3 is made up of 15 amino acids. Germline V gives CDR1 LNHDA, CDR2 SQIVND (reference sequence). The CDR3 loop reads CASSASGSTNNEQFF. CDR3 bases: TGTGCCAGTAGTGCAAGCGGGAGCACTAACAATGAGCAGTTCTTC. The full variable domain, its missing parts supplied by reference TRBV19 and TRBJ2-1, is DGGITQSPKYLFRKEGQNVTLSCEQNLNHDAMYWYRQDPGQGLRLIYYSQIVNDFQKGDIAEGYSVSREKKESFPLTVTSAQKNPTAFYLCASSASGSTNNEQFFGPGTRLTVL.

CDR3 DNA sequence: TGTGCCAGCCACATCATGACAGGGGGTTGGGAGACCCAGTACTTC. This encodes CASHIMTGGWETQYF. The rearrangement links TRBV11-2 to TRBJ2-5, with 9 bases identical to TRBD1. The CDR3 contains 15 residues. Looked up from germline, CDR1 is SGHAT and CDR2 is FQNNGV. Unmatched junction bases numbered 12, after V lost 8 bases and J lost 5 bases.

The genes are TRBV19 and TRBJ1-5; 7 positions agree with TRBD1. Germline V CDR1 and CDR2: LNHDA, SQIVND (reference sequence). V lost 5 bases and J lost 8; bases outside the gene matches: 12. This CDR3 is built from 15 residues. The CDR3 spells CASSVRGLAREPQHF. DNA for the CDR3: TGTGCCAGTAGTGTGAGGGGGCTCGCAAGGGAGCCCCAGCATTTT.

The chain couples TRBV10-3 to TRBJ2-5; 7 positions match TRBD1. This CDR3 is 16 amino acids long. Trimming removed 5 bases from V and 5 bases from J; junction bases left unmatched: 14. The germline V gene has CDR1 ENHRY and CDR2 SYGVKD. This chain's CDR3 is CAISSGTADLRETQYF. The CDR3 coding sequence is TGTGCCATCAGTTCCGGGACAGCGGATCTCCGGGAGACCCAGTACTTC.

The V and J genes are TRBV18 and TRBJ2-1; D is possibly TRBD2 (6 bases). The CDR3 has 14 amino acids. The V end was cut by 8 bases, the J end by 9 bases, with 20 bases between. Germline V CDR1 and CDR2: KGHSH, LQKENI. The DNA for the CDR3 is TGTGCCAGCAACCACCGGGACTCCAACGTTGAGCAGTTCTTC. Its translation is CASNHRDSNVEQFF.

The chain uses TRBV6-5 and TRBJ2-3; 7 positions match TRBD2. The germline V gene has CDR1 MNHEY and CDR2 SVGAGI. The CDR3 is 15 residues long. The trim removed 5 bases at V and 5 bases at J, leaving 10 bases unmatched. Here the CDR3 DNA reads TGTGCCAGCAGTCCACTAGCGAGAACGGGAGATACGCAGTATTTT. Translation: CASSPLARTGDTQYF.

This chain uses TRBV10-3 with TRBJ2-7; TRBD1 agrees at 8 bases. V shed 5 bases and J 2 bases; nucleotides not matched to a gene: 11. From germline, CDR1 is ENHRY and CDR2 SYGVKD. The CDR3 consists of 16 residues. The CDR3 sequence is CAISPRPGQAAYEQYF. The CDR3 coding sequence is TGTGCCATCAGTCCACGACCGGGACAGGCTGCCTACGAGCAGTACTTC.

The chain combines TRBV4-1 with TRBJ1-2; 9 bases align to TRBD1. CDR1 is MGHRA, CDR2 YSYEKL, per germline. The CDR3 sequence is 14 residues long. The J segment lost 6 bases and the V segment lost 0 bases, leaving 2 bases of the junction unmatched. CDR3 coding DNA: TGCGCCAGCAGCCAAGAGCGACAGGGGGATGGCTACACCTTC. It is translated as CASSQERQGDGYTF.

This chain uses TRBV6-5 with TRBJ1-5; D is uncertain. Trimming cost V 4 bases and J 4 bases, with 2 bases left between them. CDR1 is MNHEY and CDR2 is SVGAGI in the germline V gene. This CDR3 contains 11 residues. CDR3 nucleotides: TGTGCCAGCAGTTTAAATCAGCCCCAGCATTTT. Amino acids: CASSLNQPQHF.

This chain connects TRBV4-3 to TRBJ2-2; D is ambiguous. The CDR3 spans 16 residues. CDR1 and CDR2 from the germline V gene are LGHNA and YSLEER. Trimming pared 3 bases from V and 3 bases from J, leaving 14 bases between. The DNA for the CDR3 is TGCGCCAGCAGCCATCGGGTGCAACCCGACACCGGGGAGCTGTTTTTT. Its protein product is CASSHRVQPDTGELFF.